Following are 20 T cell receptor beta chains from one sample sequenced in a study of T cell repertoires in cytomegalovirus infection. Each CDR3 protein gets one entry after TCRdb re-called the reads with MiXCR. The sample carries some 390,000 distinct CDR3 sequences, roughly 20% recorded once. Sequencing was done on a sample of PBMCs. The receptors were sampled from a human donor in good health (CMV status not recorded). Some clones in this sample may be carry-over from other donors' samples.

The CDR3 nucleotides are TGTGCCAGCAGTGCGCGGGTGGGCACTGAAGCTTTCTTT. Amino acids: CASSARVGTEAFF. The chain employs TRBV2 and TRBJ1-1; no clear D gene. Germline V gene data show CDR1 as SNHLY and CDR2 as FYNNEI. This CDR3 has 13 residues. V was pared by 4 bases and J by 4 bases, with 10 bases between.

This clonotype occurred many times. The V gene is TRBV7-2, the J gene TRBJ2-5, with 8 positions matching TRBD2. With 5 bases clipped from V and 7 bases from J, the junction kept 12 bases outside the gene matches. The CDR3 sequence is 15 residues long. Germline loops: CDR1 SGHTA, CDR2 FQGNSA. This chain's CDR3 is CASSHPGGAGATQYF. CDR3 coding DNA: TGTGCCAGCAGCCACCCTGGGGGAGCGGGGGCGACCCAGTACTTC.

This clonotype was observed many times. The chain couples TRBV19 to TRBJ1-2; TRBD1 agrees at 8 bases. The V gene's germline CDR1 is LNHDA and CDR2 SQIVND (reference sequence). The J segment lost 4 bases and the V segment lost 5 bases, leaving 6 bases of the junction unmatched. The CDR3 is made up of 14 amino acids. The CDR3 nucleotides are TGTGCCAGTAGTGAGACAGGGGAGATCTATGGCTACACCTTC. It specifies CASSETGEIYGYTF.

Many counts were recorded for this clonotype. The rearrangement uses TRBV7-2 and TRBJ2-3; D perhaps matches TRBD2 (5 bases). V dropped 2 bases and J dropped 1 base, with 10 bases sitting between them. Germline lookup yields CDR1 SGHTA and CDR2 FQGNSA. The CDR3 consists of 15 residues. The CDR3 reads CASSLQVEGTDTQYF. Here the CDR3 DNA reads TGTGCCAGCAGCTTACAGGTGGAGGGCACAGATACGCAGTATTTT.

This clonotype was found a few times. The V gene is TRBV20-1, the J gene TRBJ2-3; D ambiguous. Germline CDR1 is DFQATT and CDR2 is SNEGSKA (reference sequence). CDR3 length equals 11 residues. The V end was cut by 5 bases, the J end by 3 bases, with 6 bases between. CDR3 amino acids: CSAGKTDTQYF. The CDR3 DNA reads TGCAGTGCTGGAAAAACAGATACGCAGTATTTT.

This clonotype was detected ten times or more. The V call is TRBV10-3, the J call TRBJ2-3; D is unresolved. The V end lost 2 bases, the J end lost 6 bases, and 6 bases lay between the germline ends. CDR1 ENHRY and CDR2 SYGVKD come from the germline V gene. This CDR3 region has 12 residues. The CDR3 DNA reads TGTGCCATCAGTGAGAGAGTTGATACGCAGTATTTT. Amino acid sequence: CAISERVDTQYF.

This clonotype was picked up a small number of times. V gene TRBV5-4 combines with J gene TRBJ2-5, with D possibly matching TRBD2 (5 bases). The CDR3 has 14 residues. Looked up from germline, CDR1 is SGHNT and CDR2 is YYREEE (reference sequence). The germline V and J ends were trimmed by 6 bases and 6 bases, with 18 bases remaining between them. CDR3 sequence reads: CASKEVEQLQTQYF. The CDR3 DNA reads as TGTGCCAGCAAGGAGGTAGAACAGTTGCAGACCCAGTACTTC.

In its sample, this clonotype was seen many times. The V gene is TRBV12-3 or TRBV12-4, the J gene TRBJ1-2; TRBD1 is a possible D gene (5 bases). Trimming took off 4 bases at V and 12 bases at J, with 15 bases between the two ends. This CDR3 has 12 residues. CDR3 protein: CASSYQTDSHTF. The CDR3 DNA sequence: TGTGCCAGCAGTTACCAAACAGACAGTCACACCTTC.

This sequence joins TRBV5-1 and TRBJ2-2, with D possibly called TRBD1 or TRBD2 (5 bases each). The germline CDR1 and CDR2 sequences are SGHRS and YFSETQ. The germline V and J ends were trimmed by 1 base and 5 bases, with 12 bases remaining between them. This CDR3 has 15 amino acids. This CDR3 is CASSLYGTGTGELFF. The CDR3 nucleotides are TGCGCCAGCAGCTTGTACGGGACGGGGACCGGGGAGCTGTTTTTT.

This clonotype was picked up a small number of times. The chain couples TRBV20-1 to TRBJ2-5; no firm D call. The length of the CDR3 is 11 residues. The germline CDR1 and CDR2 sequences are DFQATT and SNEGSKA (reference sequence). With 4 bases removed from V and 1 base from J, the gap between germline ends came to 4 bases. CDR3 sequence: CSANPQETQYF. Here the CDR3 DNA reads TGCAGTGCTAACCCCCAAGAGACCCAGTACTTC.

Comment on this clonotype: Possible read error: a much larger clone is one base away. CDR3 residues: CASSSDSETDTQYF. In nucleotides, the CDR3 is TGTGCCAGCAGCTCGGACAGTGAAACAGATACGCAGTATTTT. This chain uses TRBV7-9 with TRBJ2-3; D is possibly TRBD1 (6 bases). V dropped 4 bases and J dropped 3 bases, with 11 bases sitting between them. The CDR3 consists of 14 residues. Germline CDR1 SEHNR, CDR2 FQNEAQ (reference sequence).

This clonotype occurred a few times. J is TRBJ2-7 and V is TRBV12-3 or TRBV12-4, with 9 bases identical to TRBD1. There are 15 residues in the CDR3. V trimming: 6 bases; J trimming: 1 base; junction bases outside the gene matches: 7. Here the CDR3 reads CASSPGQGRSYEQYF. CDR3 DNA sequence: TGTGCCAGCAGCCCGGGACAGGGAAGATCCTACGAGCAGTACTTC.

In this sample, this clonotype turned up a few times. The rearrangement uses TRBV7-2 and TRBJ1-2; D is ambiguous. Germline V CDR1 and CDR2: SGHTA, FQGNSA. Trimming cost V 2 bases and J 7 bases, with 11 bases left between them. The CDR3 totals 13 residues. The CDR3, as DNA: TGTGCCAGCAGCTTACGTCGTTCTAGTGGCTACACCTTC. The encoded protein is CASSLRRSSGYTF.

This clonotype has only one observation. Germline is not matched at one junction end, which may reflect a read error. This chain links TRBV12-3 or TRBV12-4 with TRBJ2-1; D is undetermined. This CDR3 region has 11 residues. In DNA, the CDR3 is TGTGCCAGCACATCCTACAGTGAGCAGTTCTTC. Protein: CASTSYSEQFF.

This sequence joins TRBV5-4 and TRBJ2-5; weak D call: TRBD1 (6 bases). Germline-derived CDR1 and CDR2 are SGHNT and YYREEE (reference sequence). Trimming pared 3 bases from V and 2 bases from J, leaving 14 bases between. The CDR3 runs 15 residues. CDR3 sequence reads: CASSSQQGRQETQYF. The CDR3 bases are TGTGCCAGCAGCTCTCAACAGGGCAGGCAAGAGACCCAGTACTTC. The variable domain in full, completed from reference TRBV5-4 and TRBJ2-5, reads ETGVTQSPTHLIKTRGQQVTLRCSSQSGHNTVSWYQQALGQGPQFIFQYYREEENGRGNFPPRFSGLQFPNYSSELNVNALELDDSALYLCASSSQQGRQETQYFGPGTRLLVL.

A note on this clonotype: This sequence may be a read error, since a much larger clone differs from it by one base. The chain employs TRBV7-6 and TRBJ2-1; possible D gene TRBD2, 7 bases. The V gene's germline CDR1 is SGHVS and CDR2 FNYEAQ. This CDR3 has 16 residues. V was cut by 4 bases and J by 9 bases, with 22 bases left in between. The CDR3 DNA is TGTGCCAGCAGCTGGGGGCAAGGGCCAACGGGGGGTGAGCAGTTCTTC. Translated: CASSWGQGPTGGEQFF.

V gene TRBV6-5 combines with J gene TRBJ2-3, with 15 bases matching TRBD2. The ends lost 6 bases at V and 4 bases at J; junction bases unmatched: 2. In germline, CDR1 is MNHEY, CDR2 SVGAGI. CDR3 length: 15 amino acids. The CDR3 reads CASSGTSGGPDTQYF. Here the CDR3 DNA reads TGTGCCAGCAGCGGGACTAGCGGGGGGCCAGATACGCAGTATTTT.

This clonotype occurred a few times. The rearrangement uses TRBV7-8 and TRBJ2-7; D possibly matches TRBD1 or TRBD2 (5 bases each). Trimming left V 5 bases short and J 9 bases short, with 20 bases between. Per germline, CDR1 SGHVS and CDR2 FQNEAQ. This CDR3 spans 14 amino acids. The CDR3 here is CASSLGPGLPVQYF. For the CDR3, the DNA is TGTGCCAGCAGCCTGGGCCCGGGGCTCCCGGTGCAGTACTTC. The full variable domain, in which reference TRBV7-8 and TRBJ2-7 provide the parts outside the CDR3, is GAGVSQSPRYKVAKRGQDVALRCDPISGHVSLFWYQQALGQGPEFLTYFQNEAQLDKSGLPSDRFFAERPEGSVSTLKIQRTQQEDSAVYLCASSLGPGLPVQYFGPGTRLTVT.

This chain connects TRBV7-6 to TRBJ1-2; maybe TRBD1 (6 bases). This CDR3 is built from 15 residues. CDR1 is SGHVS and CDR2 is FNYEAQ in the germline V gene. The V gene lost 3 bases and the J gene lost 0 bases, with 11 bases spanning the gap. CDR3 protein: CASSFLGAPNYGYTF. DNA of the CDR3: TGTGCCAGCAGCTTTTTGGGGGCTCCTAACTATGGCTACACCTTC. Drawing the rest from reference TRBV7-6 and TRBJ1-2, the complete variable domain is GAGVSQSPRYKVTKRGQDVALRCDPISGHVSLYWYRQALGQGPEFLTYFNYEAQQDKSGLPNDRFSAERPEGSISTLTIQRTEQRDSAMYRCASSFLGAPNYGYTFGSGTRLTVV.

This chain links TRBV7-2 with TRBJ1-2; 7 positions agree with TRBD1. The CDR3 extends over 15 amino acids. CDR1 and CDR2 (germline): SGHTA, FQGNSA. V lost 5 bases to trimming and J lost 4 bases; unmatched junction nucleotides: 10. Here the CDR3 reads CASSTDRAGSYGYTF. CDR3 nucleotides: TGTGCCAGCAGCACCGACAGGGCTGGGAGCTATGGCTACACCTTC.